Below, one TCR beta chain is given with its context. Its antigen is undetermined. The treatment here: about 20 received Ad26.COV2.S at low or high dose, single or two shots; 5 received placebo; per-sample allocation not given. Samples came from day 63 after the first vaccine or placebo injection. The data derive from a study of Ad26.COV2.S vaccination and SARS-CoV-2 variants. Study-wide context: Trial arm assignment for the donor was COV1001 Ad26.COV2.S.

TCRdb's table, derived via immunoSEQ multiplex PCR, lists solely in-frame clones and lacks some. The top ten clones hold 6.4% of a sample with about 350,000 clones, roughly nine tenths of them seen once. V lost 5 bases, J lost 6 bases, and 8 bases lay in between. There are 12 residues in the CDR3. Germline values: CDR1 SGHTA, CDR2 FQGTGA. Findings of the study overall: Among vaccine recipients, spike-specific TCR breadth exceeded that of placebo recipients.

The V call is TRBV7-3, the J call TRBJ2-1, with D possibly matching TRBD2 (5 bases). This clonotype originated in a person aged 18-60 years who received the Ad26.COV2.S COVID-19 vaccine or a placebo. The material sequenced was peripheral blood, taken in a trial of Ad26.COV2.S vaccine versus placebo. CDR3 region: CASSEDSNEQFF. The CDR3 nucleotides read TGTGCCAGCAGCGAGGACTCCAATGAGCAGTTCTTC. Full variable domain (outside the CDR3, taken from reference TRBV7-3 and TRBJ2-1): GAGVSQTPSNKVTEKGKYVELRCDPISGHTALYWYRQSLGQGPEFLIYFQGTGAADDSGLPNDRFFAVRPEGSVSTLKIQRTERGDSAVYLCASSEDSNEQFFGPGTRLTVL.